The clone carrying this TCR beta chain has a handful of counts. The antigen remains undetermined. This record belongs to a study of response to subunit inactivated influenza vaccine. MiXCR, run by TCRdb on the RT-PCR reads, gives a single entry per CDR3 protein. The sample includes around 490,000 distinct CDR3 sequences, approximately 7.7% of them seen just once. The ends were cut back, 1 base at V and 0 bases at J, with 7 bases in the middle. The CDR3 totals 15 residues. Study-wide findings and caveats: The authors put forward the suggestion that each seasonal influenza vaccination may bring in only a limited number of new T cells.

Sequenced material: PBMCs from blood, taken 23 months after vaccination. This TCR was sampled from a man between 50 and 75 years old who received an inactivated influenza vaccine. The V call is TRBV12-3 or TRBV12-4, the J call TRBJ1-3; D might be TRBD1 (5 bases). The CDR3 nucleotides are TGTGCCAGCAGTTTAGAGGGGCACTCTGGAAACACCATATATTTT. The encoded protein is CASSLEGHSGNTIYF.